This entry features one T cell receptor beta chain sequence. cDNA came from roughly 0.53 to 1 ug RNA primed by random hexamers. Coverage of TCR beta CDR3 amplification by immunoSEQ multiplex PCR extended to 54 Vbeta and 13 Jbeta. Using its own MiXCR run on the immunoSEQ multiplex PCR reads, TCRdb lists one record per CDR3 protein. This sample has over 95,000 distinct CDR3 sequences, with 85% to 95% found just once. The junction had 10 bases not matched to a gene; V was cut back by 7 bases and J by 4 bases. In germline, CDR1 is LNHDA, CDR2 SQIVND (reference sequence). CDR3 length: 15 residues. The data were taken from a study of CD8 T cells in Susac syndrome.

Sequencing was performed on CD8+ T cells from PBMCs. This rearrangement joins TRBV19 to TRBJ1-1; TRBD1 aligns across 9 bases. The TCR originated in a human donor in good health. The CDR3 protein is CASKGQGHWGTEAFF. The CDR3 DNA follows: TGTGCCAGTAAGGGACAGGGCCACTGGGGCACTGAAGCTTTCTTT.